The present entry profiles one TCR beta chain with its context. Per germline, CDR1 LGHNA and CDR2 YNFKEQ. The CDR3 length is 17 residues. With V trimmed by 1 base and J by 2 bases, 7 bases remained unmatched. The entry originates in a study of technical replicates of blood from several donors. TCRdb's copy holds only in-frame clones and misses some; the assay was immunoSEQ multiplex PCR. The top ten clones hold approximately 2.9% of a sample with tens of thousands of clones, about 95% of them seen once. The sequence was collected from a human donor in good health. Some clones in this sample may be carry-over from other donors' samples. What was sequenced was PBMCs. V gene TRBV4-2 combines with J gene TRBJ2-2; 7 bases agree with TRBD2. CDR3 sequence reads: CASSQVVGTINTGELFF. DNA of the CDR3: TGTGCCAGCAGCCAAGTCGTGGGGACTATCAACACCGGGGAGCTGTTTTTT.